A single TCR beta chain is shown here with its context. Its matching antigen is unknown. The data belong to a study of blood T cells in healthy people across ages. Study-wide findings and caveats: When set beside aged donors, long-lived donors presented more naive CD4+ cells and higher diversity. Naive T cell percentage by flow cytometry tracked strongly with beta diversity.

The authors ran a second PCR of about 6 to 11 cycles using a sample-barcoded 5' primer and a J-beta primer mix. From the 5' RACE reads, TCRdb called clonotypes with MiXCR, one entry per CDR3 protein. The table shows roughly 930,000 distinct CDR3 sequences, with about 44% occurring only once. At least 6.5 million PBMCs were isolated per sample. Total RNA was isolated from each sample in quantities of at least 5 micrograms. The origin of this receptor is a man aged 25 to 40 in good health. Sample: blood.

CDR3 residues: CASSSQGTGRAETQYF. In nucleotides, the CDR3 is TGTGCCAGCAGCTCCCAAGGAACAGGCCGAGCGGAGACCCAGTACTTC. The chain is built from TRBV7-2 and TRBJ2-5, with D perhaps TRBD1 (5 bases). V dropped 4 bases and J dropped 5 bases, with 20 bases sitting between them. CDR1 and CDR2 (germline): SGHTA, FQGNSA. The CDR3 totals 16 residues.